The 5 T cell receptor beta chains listed next were all sequenced from one sample in a study of shared clonotypes between healthy human individuals. The data were produced by immunoSEQ multiplex PCR, yet TCRdb's version contains in-frame clones alone and is incomplete. The sample records 550,000 to 850,000 clones, roughly 72% being singletons. Sequenced: memory CD4+ T cells sorted from blood. Subset: CD45RA-negative fraction. The receptors come from a woman aged 25 to 45 in good health.

This clone was counted once. The chain employs TRBV19 and TRBJ2-7; possible D gene TRBD1, 6 bases. V lost 1 base and J 5 bases, leaving 18 bases between the germline ends. Germline V lookup: CDR1 LNHDA, CDR2 SQIVND (reference sequence). The CDR3 loop spans 16 amino acids. The CDR3 DNA is TGTGCCAGTAGTATAGGATCCCAGGGGACCCGTGACGAGCAGTACTTC. Protein: CASSIGSQGTRDEQYF. Supplemented by reference TRBV19 and TRBJ2-7, the full variable domain reads DGGITQSPKYLFRKEGQNVTLSCEQNLNHDAMYWYRQDPGQGLRLIYYSQIVNDFQKGDIAEGYSVSREKKESFPLTVTSAQKNPTAFYLCASSIGSQGTRDEQYFGPGTRLTVT.

This chain uses TRBV7-4 with TRBJ1-3, with TRBD1 as a possible D gene (6 bases). The V and J ends lost 6 bases and 0 bases respectively, with 15 bases between them. CDR3 size: 16 residues. Germline V CDR1 and CDR2: SGHVT, SQSDAQ. CDR3 coding DNA: TGTGCCAGCAGACGTTACAGGGCCTTCTCTGGAAACACCATATATTTT. Translation: CASRRYRAFSGNTIYF.

The J gene is TRBJ2-5, the V gene TRBV7-7; 7 bases align to TRBD1. In germline, CDR1 is SSHAT, CDR2 FNYEAQ (reference sequence). The CDR3 is 13 amino acids. V trimming: 5 bases; J trimming: 9 bases; junction bases outside the gene matches: 9. The CDR3 DNA is TGTGCCAGCAGCCCGGGGACAGATGCGTCCCAGTACTTC. It is translated as CASSPGTDASQYF. The variable domain in full, with the rest retrieved from reference TRBV7-7 and TRBJ2-5, is GAGVSQSPRYKVTKRGQDVTLRCDPISSHATLYWYQQALGQGPEFLTYFNYEAQPDKSGLPSDRFSAERPEGSISTLTIQRTEQRDSAMYRCASSPGTDASQYFGPGTRLLVL.

Note on this clone: The same CDR3 also results from other DNA sequences found in this sample. The chain links TRBV29-1 to TRBJ1-2; D is possibly TRBD1 (5 bases). The germline V gene has CDR1 SQVTM and CDR2 ANQGSEA. The ends were cut back, 5 bases at V and 1 base at J, with 5 bases in the middle. The length of the CDR3 is 11 residues. CDR3 amino acids: CSVQGNYGYTF. As DNA, the CDR3 is TGCAGCGTTCAGGGTAACTATGGCTACACCTTC.

This chain connects TRBV6-1 to TRBJ2-3, with 9 bases that match TRBD1. This CDR3 is 15 amino acids long. With 4 bases clipped from V and 3 bases from J, the junction kept 5 bases outside the gene matches. In germline, CDR1 is MNHNS, CDR2 SASEGT. The chain's CDR3 is CASSGQGVGTDTQYF. The CDR3 nucleotides read TGTGCCAGCAGTGGACAGGGGGTTGGGACAGATACGCAGTATTTT.